These 20 T cell receptor beta chains share one sample of origin, sequenced in a study of T cell responses to AZD1222 COVID-19 vaccine. TCRdb keeps only in-frame clones here, not all; method: immunoSEQ multiplex PCR. Of about 150,000 clones detected, approximately 90% appear once; the ten largest clones hold about 1.4%. The sample was peripheral blood, taken 28 days after the second AZD1222 dose. The receptors shown here come from an adult who received the AZD1222 COVID-19 vaccine.

The V and J genes are TRBV7-8 and TRBJ1-5; D gene ambiguous. CDR3 length: 14 amino acids. The germline CDR1 and CDR2 sequences are SGHVS and FQNEAQ. Between the trimmed V and J ends, which lost 5 bases and 7 bases, there was a span of 15 bases. CDR3 sequence: CASSLGPGSQPQHF. The CDR3 nucleotides read TGTGCCAGCAGCCTAGGACCCGGTTCACAGCCCCAGCATTTT. The complete variable domain, with remaining parts taken from reference TRBV7-8 and TRBJ1-5, reads GAGVSQSPRYKVAKRGQDVALRCDPISGHVSLFWYQQALGQGPEFLTYFQNEAQLDKSGLPSDRFFAERPEGSVSTLKIQRTQQEDSAVYLCASSLGPGSQPQHFGDGTRLSIL.

J is TRBJ2-3 and V is TRBV4-1, with 16 bases that match TRBD2. There are 17 residues in the CDR3. Germline values: CDR1 MGHRA, CDR2 YSYEKL. Germline trimming cut 4 bases from V and 6 bases from J; bases unmatched to any gene: 7. DNA of the CDR3: TGCGCCAGCAGCCCGACGGGACTAGCGGGAGGGCGGGATACGCAGTATTTT. The encoded protein is CASSPTGLAGGRDTQYF.

The chain links TRBV2 to TRBJ2-1, with 9 bases aligning to TRBD2. V trimming: 8 bases; J trimming: 8 bases; junction bases outside the gene matches: 7. The CDR3 loop spans 13 amino acids. Looked up from germline, CDR1 is SNHLY and CDR2 is FYNNEI. CDR3 sequence reads: CASGGGADDEQFF. The CDR3 DNA sequence: TGTGCCAGCGGCGGGGGGGCCGACGATGAGCAGTTCTTC.

The chain joins TRBV14 to TRBJ1-6, with unresolved D. This CDR3 is 13 amino acids long. Per the germline V gene, CDR1 is SGHDN and CDR2 is FVKESK. The germline V and J ends were trimmed by 1 base and 7 bases, with 5 bases remaining between them. CDR3 amino acids: CASSQGQNSPLHF. CDR3 nucleotides: TGTGCCAGCAGCCAAGGCCAAAATTCACCCCTCCACTTT.

J is TRBJ2-5 and V is TRBV6-5; D may be TRBD1 (6 bases). Trimming pared 8 bases from V and 3 bases from J, leaving 13 bases between. Germline V gene data show CDR1 as MNHEY and CDR2 as SVGAGI. CDR3 length equals 13 residues. The CDR3 is CASARDTKETQYF. The CDR3 nucleotides are TGTGCCAGCGCAAGGGACACTAAAGAGACCCAGTACTTC.

As DNA, the CDR3 is TGTGCCAGCAGCCCCTACTTAACAGTTTCCTACGAGCAGTACTTC. Encoded protein: CASSPYLTVSYEQYF. The V gene is TRBV5-5, the J gene TRBJ2-7; D is undetermined. CDR1 is SGHKS, CDR2 YYEKEE, per germline (reference sequence). V was trimmed by 4 bases and J by 1 base, leaving 15 bases between them. The CDR3 sequence is 15 residues long.

The chain uses TRBV24-1 and TRBJ2-6, with TRBD1 matching 8 bases. The CDR3 is made up of 16 amino acids. After removal of 4 bases from V and 2 bases from J, the junction contained 3 bases not matched to a gene. Germline V gene sequence: CDR1 KGHDR, CDR2 SFDVKD. This CDR3 reads CATSDPDRAGANVLTF. The CDR3 region has the DNA TGTGCCACCAGTGACCCGGACAGGGCTGGGGCCAACGTCCTGACTTTC.

V is TRBV25-1 and J is TRBJ2-1; 8 bases are shared with TRBD1. Germline V CDR1 and CDR2: MGHDK, SYGVNS. The V and J ends lost 2 bases and 4 bases, in that order; junction bases with no gene match: 4. This CDR3 is built from 15 residues. CDR3: CASSELDRDYNEQFF. The CDR3 DNA is TGTGCCAGCAGTGAACTGGACAGGGATTACAATGAGCAGTTCTTC.

The genes are TRBV12-3 or TRBV12-4 and TRBJ1-2; D unclear. This CDR3 is 13 amino acids long. V shed 4 bases and J shed 6 bases, with 12 bases lying between them. CDR3 in amino acids: CASSSKRVDGYTF. As DNA, the CDR3 is TGTGCCAGCAGTTCAAAGAGGGTGGATGGCTACACCTTC.

The V call is TRBV28, the J call TRBJ1-5; D unresolved. V shed 6 bases and J shed 4 bases, with 10 bases lying between them. The length of the CDR3 is 13 residues. Germline V gives CDR1 MDHEN, CDR2 SYDVKM. CDR3 amino acids: CASRFVTNQPQHF. Here the CDR3 DNA reads TGTGCCAGCAGGTTTGTGACAAATCAGCCCCAGCATTTT.

This chain joins TRBV10-1 and TRBJ1-1, with D unresolved. The V end was cut by 4 bases, the J end by 3 bases, with 9 bases between. Germline CDR1 is WNHNN and CDR2 is SYGVQD (reference sequence). The CDR3 extends over 13 amino acids. In DNA, the CDR3 is TGCGCCAGCAGTGCCGGGTCCTACACTGAAGCTTTCTTT. Residues: CASSAGSYTEAFF.

The gene calls are TRBV2 and TRBJ1-1; no firm D call. The CDR3 is made up of 13 amino acids. CDR1 is SNHLY, CDR2 FYNNEI, per germline. The V and J ends lost 6 bases and 6 bases respectively, with 14 bases between them. In nucleotides, the CDR3 is TGTGCCAGCAGCGATTTTGAGAAGTCTGAAGCTTTCTTT. Translated, it gives CASSDFEKSEAFF.

The chain joins TRBV7-2 to TRBJ2-1; 7 nucleotides agree with TRBD2. CDR3 length: 14 amino acids. J was trimmed by 0 bases and V by 11 bases; bases with no gene match: 7. Looked up from germline, CDR1 is SGHTA and CDR2 is FQGNSA. Written as DNA, the CDR3 is TGTGCCTCGCGAGCGGGACTCTCCTACAATGAGCAGTTCTTC. Encoded protein: CASRAGLSYNEQFF.

A word on this clone: Because the CDR3's place on the DNA is in doubt, the DNA is left out and the CDR3 is given as listed by TCRdb. The rearrangement uses TRBV6-5 and TRBJ2-7. Germline-derived CDR1 and CDR2 are MNHEY and SVGAGI. The CDR3 has 15 residues if both end residues are counted. The CDR3 reads CASRSSGRAIYEQYF.

This clone has just one count. The genes are TRBV5-5 and TRBJ1-4; 9 nucleotides align to TRBD1. The length of the CDR3 is 15 residues. Germline V gives CDR1 SGHKS, CDR2 YYEKEE (reference sequence). V lost 0 bases, J lost 7 bases, and 4 bases stayed unmatched. The CDR3 region has the DNA TGTGCCAGCAGCTTGGTGGGGACAGGGCGTGAAAAACTGTTTTTT. It is translated as CASSLVGTGREKLFF.

In nucleotides, the CDR3 is TGTGCCAGCAGTTTAGCGCTTACCGGGGAGCTGTTTTTT. Translation gives CASSLALTGELFF. This chain uses TRBV12-3 or TRBV12-4 with TRBJ2-2; D is ambiguous. V was pared by 0 bases and J by 5 bases, with 4 bases between. The CDR3 consists of 13 residues.

This clone was seen only once. V usage is TRBV19 and J usage is TRBJ2-6; 8 bases are a match to TRBD1. Germline assignment: CDR1 LNHDA and CDR2 SQIVND (reference sequence). Trimming cost V 5 bases and J 1 base; bases outside gene matches: 7. The CDR3 is made up of 17 amino acids. In DNA, the CDR3 is TGTGCCAGTAGTGCACAGGGGGAACGGTCTGGGGCCAACGTCCTGACTTTC. It specifies CASSAQGERSGANVLTF.

The table lists this clone with a count of one. This rearrangement joins TRBV4-1 to TRBJ2-7, with D perhaps being TRBD1 or TRBD2 (7 bases each). V gave up 3 bases and J gave up 2 bases, with 14 bases separating them. The CDR3 sequence is 15 residues long. Germline assignment: CDR1 MGHRA and CDR2 YSYEKL. CDR3 DNA: TGCGCCAGCAGCCAGGGGGGGACAGTAACCTACGAGCAGTACTTC. Protein: CASSQGGTVTYEQYF.

This chain connects TRBV27 to TRBJ1-2; D unclear. CDR3 length equals 14 residues. Germline assignment: CDR1 MNHEY and CDR2 SMNVEV (reference sequence). V lost 7 bases, J lost 5 bases, and 17 bases lay in between. CDR3 nucleotides: TGTGCCAGCAATTCGGACGGATTAGGATATGGCTACACCTTC. Translation gives CASNSDGLGYGYTF.

CDR3 protein: CASSLGVTNYGYTF. Written as DNA, the CDR3 is TGTGCCAGCAGCTTAGGCGTAACTAACTATGGCTACACCTTC. This chain joins TRBV7-2 and TRBJ1-2; D call uncertain. This CDR3 has 14 residues. The V end was cut by 1 base, the J end by 0 bases, with 6 bases between. Germline values: CDR1 SGHTA, CDR2 FQGNSA.